This T cell receptor (beta chain) was documented in a study of PD-1 blockade in classical Hodgkin lymphoma. Whole-study results and caveats: Those achieving complete response showed baseline diversity like newly diagnosed patients.

Using immunoSEQ multiplex PCR, the repertoire was profiled, and TCRdb retains in-frame clones only, with some absent. The table lists over 25,000 clones, about 81% of them singletons, with roughly a third in the top ten. The patients all showed relapse after autologous stem cell transplantation, while their brentuximab vedotin exposure varied. When best responses were assessed, they were complete response, partial response or progressive disease. V dropped 0 bases and J dropped 4 bases, with 7 bases sitting between them. The germline V gene encodes CDR1 SGDLS and CDR2 YYNGEE. The CDR3 loop spans 13 amino acids. This clone has a single count. Its target is not known. Additional DNA sequences in this sample encode the identical CDR3.

This material consisted of peripheral blood mononuclear cells (PBMCs), taken before the second cycle of nivolumab. V gene TRBV9 combines with J gene TRBJ1-2, with D perhaps TRBD1 (5 bases). This TCR came from a human donor with classical Hodgkin lymphoma. The CDR3 spells CASSVVGGYGYTF. In DNA, the CDR3 is TGTGCCAGCAGCGTAGTGGGGGGCTATGGCTACACCTTC.